The T cell receptor beta chain described here comes from a study of T-cell reconstitution after alpha-beta-depleted transplantation in children. The TCRbeta library incorporated unique molecular identifiers. TCRdb re-derived calls from the PCR reads in MiXCR, one entry per CDR3 protein. The table lists about a million distinct CDR3 sequences, about 29% of them singletons, with 28% in the top ten. In germline, CDR1 is SQVTM, CDR2 ANQGSEA. CDR3 size: 10 residues. The V and J ends lost 1 base and 8 bases respectively, with 5 bases between them. Concerning this clonotype itself: Its antigen is unknown.

Overall study findings and caveats: About two months after transplant, alpha-beta T cells reportedly came from several hundred expanded graft clones. Newly produced T cells mostly provided counts and TCRbeta diversity after one year, as hyperexpanded clones declined. Day-60 TCRbeta diversity that was high in some patients was derived from surviving recipient T cells and thymic progenitors.

The specimen comprised PBMCs, mostly from graft donor cells, sampled 360 days after TCRalphabeta/CD19-depleted stem cell transplant. The chain joins TRBV29-1 to TRBJ1-1; D is unresolved. This receptor was obtained from a boy in the first two years of life who had a stem cell transplant for SCID, so the T cells may come from the graft donor. The CDR3 DNA sequence: TGCAGCGTTGAAGGCCCGGAAGCTTTCTTT. This sequence encodes CSVEGPEAFF. The full variable domain, in which reference TRBV29-1 and TRBJ1-1 provide the parts outside the CDR3, is SAVISQKPSRDICQRGTSLTIQCQVDSQVTMMFWYRQQPGQSLTLIATANQGSEATYESGFVIDKFPISRPNLTFSTLTVSNMSPEDSSIYLCSVEGPEAFFGQGTRLTVV.